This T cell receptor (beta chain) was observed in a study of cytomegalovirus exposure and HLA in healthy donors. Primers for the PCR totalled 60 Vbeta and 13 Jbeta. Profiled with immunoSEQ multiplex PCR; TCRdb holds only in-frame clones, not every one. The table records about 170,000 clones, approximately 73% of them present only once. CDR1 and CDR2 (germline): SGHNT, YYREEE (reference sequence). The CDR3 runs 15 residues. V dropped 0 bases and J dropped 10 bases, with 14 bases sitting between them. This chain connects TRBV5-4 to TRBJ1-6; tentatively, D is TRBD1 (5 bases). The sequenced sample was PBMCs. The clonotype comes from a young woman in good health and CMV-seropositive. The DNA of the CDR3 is TGTGCCAGCAGCTTGGATTTGGGGCTTGGGTCACCCCTCCACTTT. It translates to CASSLDLGLGSPLHF.